This is a list of T cell receptor beta chains from one sample in a study of control samples from healthy donors and cancer patients. Using immunoSEQ multiplex PCR, the repertoire was profiled, and TCRdb retains in-frame clones only, with some absent. In the table there are approximately 120,000 clones, around nine tenths of which are singletons. The sequencing input was blood. Every receptor here comes from a woman aged 50 to 60 in good health. The CDR3 runs from the conserved cysteine through the conserved F or W. D genes are given only for firm matches. Only part of the rows carry a size: once, few, many, or a class if the clone is expanded.

D gene	clone size	V gene	J gene	CDR3 protein	CDR3 DNA
-	once	TRBV4-3	TRBJ2-1	CASSQDGRLDEQFF	TGCGCCAGCAGCCAAGATGGGAGGTTGGATGAGCAGTTCTTC
-	-	TRBV7-2	TRBJ1-1	CASSLGSWANTEAFF	TGTGCCAGCAGCTTAGGTTCGTGGGCGAACACTGAAGCTTTCTTT
TRBD1	-	TRBV6-7	TRBJ1-1	CASGRGHCDYTEAFF	TGTGCCAGCGGCAGGGGGCACTGCGATTACACTGAAGCTTTCTTT
-	few	TRBV19	TRBJ1-5	CASTTPGKSNQPQHF	TGTGCCAGTACCACCCCAGGGAAGAGCAATCAGCCCCAGCATTTT
-	-	TRBV4-1	TRBJ2-6	CASSQPRGLSGANVLTF	TGCGCCAGCAGCCAGCCCAGGGGACTATCTGGGGCCAACGTCCTGACTTTC
-	once	TRBV4-2	TRBJ2-5	CASSQAGTWETQYF	TGTGCCAGCAGCCAAGCAGGGACATGGGAGACCCAGTACTTC
TRBD1	few	TRBV7-3	TRBJ1-1	CASSPRGDRLAFF	TGTGCCAGCAGCCCTCGGGGGGACAGGTTGGCTTTCTTT
-	-	TRBV7-2	TRBJ1-3	CASSLAGNTIYF	TGTGCCAGCAGCTTAGCGGGAAACACCATATATTTT
-	-	TRBV18	TRBJ2-7	CASSPRRVIYEQYF	TGTGCCAGCTCACCACGTAGGGTGATCTACGAGCAGTACTTC
-	-	TRBV10-2	TRBJ2-3	CAAAGRAENTDTQYF	TGCGCCGCCGCCGGGCGAGCGGAGAACACAGATACGCAGTATTTT
-	-	TRBV18	TRBJ1-6	CASSPGSSYNSPLHF	TGTGCCAGCTCACCGGGCAGCTCCTATAATTCACCCCTCCACTTT
-	-	TRBV6-5	TRBJ1-1	CATEPTVNTEAFF	TGTGCCACAGAACCCACAGTGAACACTGAAGCTTTCTTT
-	-	TRBV5-6	TRBJ1-2	CASSLDRDYGYTF	TGTGCCAGCAGCTTGGACAGGGACTATGGCTACACCTTC
-	-	TRBV7-8	TRBJ1-5	CASGDQGSRNQPQHF	TGTGCCAGCGGCGACCAGGGGAGCCGCAATCAGCCCCAGCATTTT
TRBD1	-	TRBV6-6	TRBJ2-1	CANAPGTGAYNEQFF	TGTGCCAACGCCCCCGGGACAGGGGCCTACAATGAGCAGTTCTTC
-	-	TRBV6-5	TRBJ1-6	CASSYSPTDPPLHF	TGTGCCAGCAGTTACTCTCCGACAGATCCGCCCCTCCACTTT
-	-	TRBV12-3/TRBV12-4	TRBJ2-5	CASSFRTDETQYF	TGTGCCAGCAGTTTCCGGACGGATGAGACCCAGTACTTC
TRBD1	-	TRBV27	TRBJ2-3	CASSSIRGSGDTQYF	TGTGCCAGCAGTTCAATCAGGGGGTCCGGAGATACGCAGTATTTT
-	-	TRBV10-3	TRBJ2-5	CAISPFTRATEQETQYF	TGTGCCATCAGCCCTTTTACCAGGGCCACCGAGCAAGAGACCCAGTACTTC
TRBD1	-	TRBV6-5	TRBJ1-2	CATRTGQHGYTF	TGTGCCACCCGGACAGGACAACATGGCTACACCTTC
-	-	TRBV2	TRBJ2-4	CAFTAADQNIQYF	TGTGCCTTCACGGCGGCGGATCAGAACATTCAGTACTTC
TRBD1	-	TRBV3-1/TRBV3-2	TRBJ1-1	CASSLYPGQGIEAFF	TGTGCCAGCAGCCTCTACCCGGGACAGGGTATTGAAGCTTTCTTT
-	-	TRBV7-6	TRBJ2-3	CASSLDFRAIPSTDTQYF	TGTGCCAGCAGCTTAGATTTCAGGGCCATCCCTAGCACAGATACGCAGTATTTT
-	once	TRBV7-2	TRBJ2-3	CASSLDSSGTQYF	TGTGCCAGCAGCTTAGATTCGTCCGGGACGCAGTATTTT